A single sample gave rise to the 16 T cell receptor beta chains below, sequenced in a study of T cells in Graves' hyperthyroidism and ophthalmopathy. Amplification of TCR beta CDR3 regions was performed using RNA transcripts as template. The study used the HTBI primer set for a first-round RT-PCR of the TCR CDR3. MiXCR was run by TCRdb on the multiplex PCR reads, yielding one entry per CDR3 protein. The sample consists of roughly 800,000 distinct CDR3 sequences, 35% to 45% of them appearing once. The material sequenced was blood. These receptors were obtained from a man between 18 and 29 years old with Graves' hyperthyroidism.

CDR3 nucleotides: TGTGCCAGCAGCCAGACCACCTTCTTCGAGCAGTACTTC. Protein product: CASSQTTFFEQYF. The gene calls are TRBV7-6 and TRBJ2-7; D ambiguous. Germline assignment: CDR1 SGHVS and CDR2 FNYEAQ. The CDR3 covers 13 residues. Trimming removed 5 bases from V and 6 bases from J, with 14 bases in between.

This clonotype appeared many times. The V gene is TRBV29-1, the J gene TRBJ1-3; weak D call: TRBD1 (5 bases). The CDR3 spans 15 residues. The V and J ends lost 4 bases and 0 bases respectively, with 13 bases between them. Germline V gene lookup returns CDR1 SQVTM and CDR2 ANQGSEA. CDR3 region: CSVAGHISSGNTIYF. The CDR3 DNA reads TGCAGCGTTGCAGGACACATCAGCTCTGGAAACACCATATATTTT.

The gene calls are TRBV2 and TRBJ2-2; 10 bases map to TRBD2. The CDR3 is 15 amino acids. Trimming took 7 bases from V and 2 from J; bases not matched to a gene: 4. CDR1 SNHLY and CDR2 FYNNEI come from the germline V gene. The CDR3 loop is CASIGLADNTGELFF. In nucleotides, the CDR3 is TGTGCCAGCATCGGACTAGCGGACAACACCGGGGAGCTGTTTTTT.

This clonotype has a handful of counts. The chain has TRBV7-8 and TRBJ2-7, with a tentative D call TRBD2 (6 bases). The CDR3 runs to 12 residues. Germline CDR1 SGHVS, CDR2 FQNEAQ. Trimming shortened V by 11 bases and J by 2 bases, and 13 bases separated the two germline ends. The CDR3 is CAGAGHPYEQYF. The CDR3 nucleotides read TGTGCCGGGGCGGGGCACCCCTACGAGCAGTACTTC.

The chain uses TRBV9 and TRBJ2-7; D is uncertain. CDR1 is SGDLS and CDR2 is YYNGEE in the germline V gene. CDR3 length: 11 residues. V shed 0 bases and J shed 5 bases, with 3 bases lying between them. CDR3 nucleotides: TGTGCCAGCAGCGTAGACCACGAGCAGTACTTC. It translates to CASSVDHEQYF. The full variable domain, rest sourced from reference TRBV9 and TRBJ2-7, is DSGVTQTPKHLITATGQRVTLRCSPRSGDLSVYWYQQSLDQGLQFLIQYYNGEERAKGNILERFSAQQFPDLHSELNLSSLELGDSALYFCASSVDHEQYFGPGTRLTVT.

This chain links TRBV5-1 with TRBJ1-1, with no clear D. The V end was cut by 0 bases, the J end by 6 bases, with 12 bases between. From germline, CDR1 is SGHRS and CDR2 YFSETQ. This CDR3 region has 14 residues. In nucleotides, the CDR3 is TGCGCCAGCAGCTTGGAAGAGATTCAGGCTGAAGCTTTCTTT. This translates into CASSLEEIQAEAFF.

This chain uses TRBV25-1 with TRBJ1-6, with TRBD1 matching 7 bases. Germline lookup yields CDR1 MGHDK and CDR2 SYGVNS. J gave up 8 bases and V 5 bases, and 12 bases lay outside the gene matches. This CDR3 has 16 amino acids. The CDR3 is CASSSPGTALHSPLHF. The CDR3 DNA reads as TGTGCCAGCAGTTCCCCGGGGACAGCGCTGCATTCACCCCTCCACTTT.

The chain links TRBV9 to TRBJ2-6; D remains unclear. Trimming cost V 7 bases and J 4 bases, with 12 bases left between them. Germline V gene lookup returns CDR1 SGDLS and CDR2 YYNGEE. This CDR3 is 14 amino acids long. For the CDR3, the DNA is TGTGCCAGCGTCCGCAACACCGGGGCCAACGTCCTGACTTTC. Its protein product is CASVRNTGANVLTF. Based on the CDR3 plus reference TRBV9 and TRBJ2-6, the full variable domain is DSGVTQTPKHLITATGQRVTLRCSPRSGDLSVYWYQQSLDQGLQFLIQYYNGEERAKGNILERFSAQQFPDLHSELNLSSLELGDSALYFCASVRNTGANVLTFGAGSRLTVL.

The sample holds a few counts of this clonotype. CDR3: CASSQESRSYEQYF. CDR3 bases: TGCGCCAGCAGCCAAGAAAGCCGATCCTACGAGCAGTACTTC. The chain couples TRBV4-1 to TRBJ2-7; D ambiguous. The CDR3 sequence is 14 residues long. Trimming left V 0 bases short and J 1 base short, with 7 bases between. The V gene's germline CDR1 is MGHRA and CDR2 YSYEKL.

This clonotype was counted at least ten times. The CDR3 DNA reads as TGTGCCAGCAGCGTCCGGGACGCCTCCTCACCCCTCCACTTT. Translation gives CASSVRDASSPLHF. V usage is TRBV7-9 and J usage is TRBJ1-6; perhaps TRBD1 as D (5 bases). The CDR3 runs to 14 residues. Trimming removed 5 bases at V and 10 bases at J, with 15 bases between. Per the germline V gene, CDR1 is SEHNR and CDR2 is FQNEAQ (reference sequence). Full variable domain (missing parts from reference TRBV7-9 and TRBJ1-6): DTGVSQNPRHKITKRGQNVTFRCDPISEHNRLYWYRQTLGQGPEFLTYFQNEAQLEKSRLLSDRFSAERPKGSFSTLEIQRTEQGDSAMYLCASSVRDASSPLHFGNGTRLTVT.

On this clonotype: A read error may explain this, as a much larger clone is one base away. The chain carries TRBV20-1 and TRBJ1-3; D might be TRBD1 (5 bases). Germline lookup yields CDR1 DFQATT and CDR2 SNEGSKA (reference sequence). This CDR3 is 14 amino acids long. The ends were cut back, 0 bases at V and 2 bases at J, with 8 bases in the middle. The CDR3 protein is CSARDLGAGNTIYF. Here the CDR3 DNA reads TGCAGTGCTAGAGATTTGGGGGCTGGAAACACCATATATTTT.

Ten or more counts support this clonotype. The V gene is TRBV7-2, the J gene TRBJ2-6, with D perhaps matching TRBD2 (7 bases). CDR1 is SGHTA, CDR2 FQGNSA, per germline. With 1 base removed from V and 11 bases from J, the gap between germline ends came to 15 bases. The CDR3 is 15 amino acids. The CDR3 DNA sequence: TGTGCCAGCAGCTTAGGCGGGGGCGCGGCATACGTCCTGACTTTC. Translating it yields CASSLGGGAAYVLTF.

This rearrangement joins TRBV11-2 to TRBJ1-3, with unresolved D. CDR3 length: 15 residues. Germline CDR1 is SGHAT and CDR2 is FQNNGV. Trimming took 4 bases from V and 3 from J, leaving 13 bases between them. The CDR3 protein is CASSSGLYSGNTIYF. The CDR3 nucleotides are TGTGCCAGCAGCTCCGGGCTTTATAGTGGAAACACCATATATTTT.

This clonotype has only one observation. J is TRBJ1-3 and V is TRBV29-1; D may be TRBD1 (6 bases). The CDR3 is 11 residues long. Germline V gene lookup returns CDR1 SQVTM and CDR2 ANQGSEA. Trimming removed 7 bases from V and 7 bases from J, with 11 bases in between. CDR3 residues: CSARGANTIYF. For the CDR3, the DNA is TGCAGCGCTCGGGGGGCGAACACCATATATTTT.

The rearrangement uses TRBV29-1 and TRBJ1-4; no firm D call. V gave up 8 bases and J gave up 8 bases, with 9 bases separating them. The CDR3 runs 10 residues. Germline V lookup: CDR1 SQVTM, CDR2 ANQGSEA. The CDR3 coding sequence is TGCAGCCCCCTAGGGGAAAAACTGTTTTTT. Translation gives CSPLGEKLFF.

The chain employs TRBV6-5 and TRBJ2-5; 7 bases fit TRBD2. Germline CDR1 reads MNHEY; CDR2 reads SVGAGI. The CDR3 totals 16 residues. With 6 bases clipped from V and 2 bases from J, the junction kept 12 bases outside the gene matches. The CDR3 coding sequence is TGTGCCAGCAGCCGAGGGGAGGGCGTGCCGCAAGAGACCCAGTACTTC. Protein: CASSRGEGVPQETQYF.